The present entry profiles one T cell receptor (beta chain) with its context. Its antigen is not yet known. No much larger clone is present one base from it, and per-base qualities are unavailable. The library was built by means of 5' RACE. The instrument was an Illumina HiSeq 2000. A universal primer binding site was introduced by template switching, and a unique molecular identifier was present in the final cDNA, enabling accurate counting of TCR cDNA molecules. First-strand cDNA for TCR alpha and beta chains was synthesized from specific primers in the conserved constant-segment region. To control for contamination, each cDNA library was double barcoded with a SMART-Mk sample barcode plus Illumina barcodes. TruSeq adapter sequences and Illumina sample barcodes were added in two successive PCR steps. The TCR alpha and beta cDNA libraries were sequenced on the Illumina HiSeq platform using custom primers. The source study handled its data this way. MiGEC processed the raw reads to extract unique molecular identifiers, while MiXCR was used to determine the CDR3 positions. Recombination models were inferred per individual with the repgenHMM and IGoR tools using an EM algorithm. Shared clonotype analysis was performed with the tcR package in R, normalizing sharing by the product of cloneset sizes. To study raw recombination without the effects of thymic and clonal selection, out-of-frame nonproductive sequences were analyzed. TCRdb reanalyzed the raw reads on its own, using fastp at Q25 for trimming and MiXCR for clone calling, and kept in-frame beta chains. When rows share a CDR3 protein, they turn into one entry using the most common DNA and genes. Here the V and J calls rest on TCRdb's processing, not on the authors' analysis. This sample is represented by about 790,000 distinct CDR3 sequences; 15% to 20% of them were singletons. Approximately 14% of the sample is in the top ten clones.

Every donor in the study was a healthy Caucasian. The twin cohort comprised three pairs of female monozygotic twins, all aged about 18 to 29 years. Peripheral blood mononuclear cells were the source from which RNA for the TCR libraries was isolated. Clipping removes 4 bases from V and 9 bases from J, with 11 as the unmatched junction base count. From cysteine to phenylalanine, the CDR3 is 14 amino acids long. Here the CDR3 DNA is all that survives: 42 bases in frame from base 1. The germline V gene encodes CDR1 DFQATT and CDR2 SNEGSKA (reference sequence). The sample is drawn from a study of identical twins (dated by TCRdb to about 2016). Study-wide context: To test whether fetal clonotypes persist, the study used deep sequencing on TCR alpha and beta repertoires from monozygotic twins, unrelated adults of various ages, and cord blood. To rule out contamination, replicate twin experiments were performed at different times with different library preparation protocols. Study-wide findings and limitations: In monozygotic twins, out-of-frame TCR alpha sharing was systematically underestimated by recombination models, although the models agreed with sharing between unrelated individuals. Fewer insertions were carried by abundant cord blood beta clonotypes; a weaker similar trend was observed in young adult naive repertoires, while no such trend was observed in memory repertoires. In beta out-of-frame sequences, excess twin sharing was weaker, because having fewer shared sequences lowered the signal-to-noise ratio. Conclusions relied on cross-sectional statistical analysis, since the same donors could not be followed over many years. Compared with coincidental sharing between unrelated individuals, out-of-frame TCR alpha sequences shared between twins showed an excess of sequences with low generation probability. Invariant T cells such as MAIT and iNKT could partly confound zero-insertion analyses, although diverse VJ usage argued against such confounding for most clonotypes.

This sample was also put to use in a study of T cells expressing NK-cell markers. The second paper states: Fewer than ten donors provided sorted CD3+CD56+NKG2C+, CD3+CD56+NKG2C- and CD3+CD56-NKG2C+ T-cell subsets, whose TCR beta-chain repertoires were profiled. Seven of the eight sequenced donors were HCMV-seropositive and one was HCMV-seronegative. To restrict sorting to alphabetaTCR-expressing T cells, an anti-gammadeltaTCR antibody was added in several experiments. In more than five donors, the dominant CD3+CD56+NKG2C+ clonotypes were found to rank among the top 10 CD8+ clonotypes and to make up roughly 1.0-7.5% of CD8+ T cells. Those dominant clonotypes were again the most abundant among CD3+CD56-NKG2C+ cells in four donors, at about 28.3-65%. It remained unclear whether the expanded NKG2C-expressing T cell clones were specific for HCMV antigens. All eight donors whose samples were sequenced were randomly selected healthy volunteers, three of them men and five women. HCMV-specific IgG was detected in serum with a commercial ELISA kit to determine HCMV serostatus. For 5 or 6 donors, unsorted PBMC were also used to sequence bulk peripheral blood T-cell repertoires. MIGEC was used to demultiplex reads and group the reads by UMI, and MiTCR was used to assemble and quantify clonotypes. To exclude erroneous sequences, only TCR cDNA sequences supported by at least two reads were retained. Downstream repertoire analysis used the tcR package, and clonotypes were matched across fractions by CDR3 nucleotide sequence plus V segment. VDJmatch was used to annotate antigen specificity against VDJdb, with one amino acid substitution in CDR3 permitted.

The rearrangement joined TRBV20-1 to TRBJ2-1; 8 of the junction bases match TRBD2. Sequencing was carried out using PBMCs. The origin of this receptor is a woman in her late teens or twenties in good health. At the DNA level, the sequence is TGCAGTGCTACAGTCCCAGCGGGAGTGGCTGAGCAGTTCTTC. Translated, this gives CSATVPAGVAEQFF.